This TCR beta chain was sequenced for a study of CD8 T cells in Susac syndrome. Reverse transcription used roughly 0.5 to 1 ug RNA and random hexamers. With immunoSEQ multiplex PCR, TCR beta CDR3 was amplified across 54 Vbeta and 13 Jbeta. Via MiXCR, TCRdb re-called the immunoSEQ multiplex PCR reads, giving one row per CDR3 protein. The sample lists 100,000 to 150,000 distinct CDR3 sequences; 65% to 90% were seen once. This CDR3 comprises 17 residues. The V gene's germline CDR1 is SGDLS and CDR2 YYNGEE. With 0 bases removed from V and 1 base from J, the gap between germline ends came to 15 bases. TEMRA cells were FACS-enriched, while CD8+ and CD4+ T cells were negatively isolated.

Sequenced input: CD8+ T cells from PBMCs. The sequence was obtained from a human donor with multiple sclerosis. This chain joins TRBV9 and TRBJ2-3; D is possibly TRBD2 (6 bases). The CDR3 nucleotides read TGTGCCAGCAGCGTAGCCGCCGGGCGGGAAGGCACAGATACGCAGTATTTT. Amino acid sequence: CASSVAAGREGTDTQYF.